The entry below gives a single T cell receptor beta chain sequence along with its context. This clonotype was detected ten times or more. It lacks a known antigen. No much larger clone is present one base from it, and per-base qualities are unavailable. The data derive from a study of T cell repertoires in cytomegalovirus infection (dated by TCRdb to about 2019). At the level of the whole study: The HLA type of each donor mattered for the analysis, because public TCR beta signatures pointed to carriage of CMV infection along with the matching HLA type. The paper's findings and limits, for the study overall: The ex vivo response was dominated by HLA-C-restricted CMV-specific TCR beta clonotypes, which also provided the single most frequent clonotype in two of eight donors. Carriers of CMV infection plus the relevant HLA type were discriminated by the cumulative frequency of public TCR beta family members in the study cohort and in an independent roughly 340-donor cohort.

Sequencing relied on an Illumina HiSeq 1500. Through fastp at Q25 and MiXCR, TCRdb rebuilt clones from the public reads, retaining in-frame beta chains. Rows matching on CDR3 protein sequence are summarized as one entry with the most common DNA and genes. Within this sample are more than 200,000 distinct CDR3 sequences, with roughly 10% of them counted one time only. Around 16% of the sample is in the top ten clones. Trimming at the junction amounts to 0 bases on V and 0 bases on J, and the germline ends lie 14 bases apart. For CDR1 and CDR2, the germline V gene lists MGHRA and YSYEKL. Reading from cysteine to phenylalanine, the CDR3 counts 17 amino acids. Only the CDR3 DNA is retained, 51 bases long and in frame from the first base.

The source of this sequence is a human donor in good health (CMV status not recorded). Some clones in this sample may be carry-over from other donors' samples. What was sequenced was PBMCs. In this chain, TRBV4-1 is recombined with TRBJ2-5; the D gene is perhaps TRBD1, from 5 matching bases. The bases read TGCGCCAGCAGCCAAGATTTGGGGCAGCTGTACCAAGAGACCCAGTACTTC. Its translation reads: CASSQDLGQLYQETQYF.